This T cell receptor beta chain was sequenced for a study of T-cell reconstitution after alpha-beta-depleted transplantation in children. As regards this clonotype: No antigen is known for it.

Overall study results and limits: Several hundred rapidly expanded clones from non-depleted graft cells reportedly supplied alpha-beta T cells about two months post-transplant.

Trimming at V came to 6 bases and at J to 4 bases, leaving 12 bases not matched to a gene. The germline V gene encodes CDR1 SGHAT and CDR2 FQNNGV. CDR3 length equals 16 residues. Construction of the TCRbeta library involved unique molecular identifiers. TCRdb ran MiXCR on the PCR reads and lists one entry per CDR3 protein. The sample gives roughly 420,000 distinct CDR3 sequences, 15% to 20% of which show up once; over 25% is in the top ten. The sequences come from PBMCs, mostly from graft donor cells, collected 360 days after TCRalphabeta/CD19-depleted stem cell transplant. The V call is TRBV11-2, the J call TRBJ2-5, with 9 nucleotides matching TRBD1. The sequence was collected from a boy less than two years old who had a stem cell transplant for Wiskott-Aldrich syndrome, so the T cells may come from the graft donor. CDR3 in DNA: TGTGCCAGCAGAGCATCCCGGGACAGGGACGGAGAGACCCAGTACTTC. It specifies CASRASRDRDGETQYF.